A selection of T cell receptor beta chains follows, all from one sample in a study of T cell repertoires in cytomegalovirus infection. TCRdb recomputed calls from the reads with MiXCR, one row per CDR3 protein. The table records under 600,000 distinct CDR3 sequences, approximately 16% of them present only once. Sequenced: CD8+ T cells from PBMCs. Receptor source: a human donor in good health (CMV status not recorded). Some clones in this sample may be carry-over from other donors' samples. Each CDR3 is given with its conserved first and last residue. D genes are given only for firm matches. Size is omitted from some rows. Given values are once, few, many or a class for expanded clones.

CDR3 DNA: TGCGCCAGCAGTTCTCTACAGGGGGCGCAGAGCATTCAGTACTTC; CDR3 protein: CASSSLQGAQSIQYF; V gene: TRBV5-1; J gene: TRBJ2-4; CDR3 length: 15; clone size: once; D gene: TRBD1
CDR3 DNA: TGTGCCAGCAGCTTCAGGATGCAGGACGAGCAGTTCTTC; CDR3 protein: CASSFRMQDEQFF; V gene: TRBV5-4; J gene: TRBJ2-1; CDR3 length: 13; clone size: many; D gene: .
CDR3 DNA: TGTGCCAGCAGCCCACAGGGCGGTAGCACAGATACGCAGTATTTT; CDR3 protein: CASSPQGGSTDTQYF; V gene: TRBV7-9; J gene: TRBJ2-3; CDR3 length: 15; clone size: many; D gene: .
CDR3 DNA: TGTGCCAGCAGCCAAGTGCGGGACATTTACGAGCAGTACTTC; CDR3 protein: CASSQVRDIYEQYF; V gene: TRBV4-2; J gene: TRBJ2-7; CDR3 length: 14; clone size: .; D gene: .
CDR3 DNA: TGTGCCAGCAGCCCGGACTGTCGCTCTGGAAACACCATATATTTT; CDR3 protein: CASSPDCRSGNTIYF; V gene: TRBV11-3; J gene: TRBJ1-3; CDR3 length: 15; clone size: few; D gene: .
CDR3 DNA: TGTGCCAGCAGTTTGTCGCCGGTAGGGCAGCCCCAGCATTTT; CDR3 protein: CASSLSPVGQPQHF; V gene: TRBV27; J gene: TRBJ1-5; CDR3 length: 14; clone size: .; D gene: .
CDR3 DNA: TGTGCCAGCAGTGAATGGCCTCCCAACGTCCTGACTTTC; CDR3 protein: CASSEWPPNVLTF; V gene: TRBV2; J gene: TRBJ2-6; CDR3 length: 13; clone size: few; D gene: .
CDR3 DNA: TGTGCCAGCATCCCAGCGGGAGGGCCGGTGGAGGGATATGAGCAGTACTTC; CDR3 protein: CASIPAGGPVEGYEQYF; V gene: TRBV27; J gene: TRBJ2-7; CDR3 length: 17; clone size: .; D gene: TRBD2
CDR3 DNA: TGTGCCAGCAGTTACTCTAAGGGGGTCGAGGAAAAACTGTTTTTT; CDR3 protein: CASSYSKGVEEKLFF; V gene: TRBV6-5; J gene: TRBJ1-4; CDR3 length: 15; clone size: .; D gene: .
CDR3 DNA: TGCGCCAGCAGCTTCAGCGGGGGGGCCGAAGAGACCCAGTACTTC; CDR3 protein: CASSFSGGAEETQYF; V gene: TRBV5-1; J gene: TRBJ2-5; CDR3 length: 15; clone size: few; D gene: TRBD2
CDR3 DNA: TGTGCCAGCAGTTTAGTCGGGGGCTCTTATAGCAATCAGCCCCAGCATTTT; CDR3 protein: CASSLVGGSYSNQPQHF; V gene: TRBV12-3/TRBV12-4; J gene: TRBJ1-5; CDR3 length: 17; clone size: many; D gene: .
CDR3 DNA: TGTGCCAGCAGCTTAGAGGGCTACAGCTCCTACGAGCAGTACTTC; CDR3 protein: CASSLEGYSSYEQYF; V gene: TRBV7-9; J gene: TRBJ2-7; CDR3 length: 15; clone size: many; D gene: .
CDR3 DNA: TGTGCCAGCAGCCAAGGAAGGACTAGCGGACTCACAGATACGCAGTATTTT; CDR3 protein: CASSQGRTSGLTDTQYF; V gene: TRBV3-1; J gene: TRBJ2-3; CDR3 length: 17; clone size: few; D gene: TRBD2
CDR3 DNA: TGTGCCAGCAGTTTATCGGTCTATCCCGCCGAGGGCGGGGAGCTGTTTTTT; CDR3 protein: CASSLSVYPAEGGELFF; V gene: TRBV27; J gene: TRBJ2-2; CDR3 length: 17; clone size: .; D gene: .
CDR3 DNA: TGTGCCAGCAGTTACGGACTAGCGGAGCGAACCTACGAGCAGTACTTC; CDR3 protein: CASSYGLAERTYEQYF; V gene: TRBV6-2/TRBV6-3; J gene: TRBJ2-7; CDR3 length: 16; clone size: many; D gene: TRBD2
CDR3 DNA: TGTGCCAGCAGCCCCCGGGGACTAGCGACCGAAGGAGATACGCAGTATTTT; CDR3 protein: CASSPRGLATEGDTQYF; V gene: TRBV9; J gene: TRBJ2-3; CDR3 length: 17; clone size: few; D gene: TRBD2
CDR3 DNA: TGTGCCAGCAGCTTAAGTGGGGGTTCCAATCAGCCCCAGCATTTT; CDR3 protein: CASSLSGGSNQPQHF; V gene: TRBV7-3; J gene: TRBJ1-5; CDR3 length: 15; clone size: many; D gene: .
CDR3 DNA: TGCAGCGTTGAAGCCCTAGCGGGAAGCTCCTACAATGAGCAGTTCTTC; CDR3 protein: CSVEALAGSSYNEQFF; V gene: TRBV29-1; J gene: TRBJ2-1; CDR3 length: 16; clone size: many; D gene: TRBD2
CDR3 DNA: TGTGCCAGCAGTTCGACTAGCGAGACCGGGGAGCTGTTTTTT; CDR3 protein: CASSSTSETGELFF; V gene: TRBV6-5; J gene: TRBJ2-2; CDR3 length: 14; clone size: .; D gene: TRBD2
CDR3 DNA: TGCGCCAGCAACCAGAACACCGGGGAGCTGTTTTTT; CDR3 protein: CASNQNTGELFF; V gene: TRBV10-2; J gene: TRBJ2-2; CDR3 length: 12; clone size: few; D gene: .
CDR3 DNA: TGCAGCGTTGACCAGGGGGACAGCCCGGCAGGGTCTGGGGCCAACGTCCTGACTTTC; CDR3 protein: CSVDQGDSPAGSGANVLTF; V gene: TRBV29-1; J gene: TRBJ2-6; CDR3 length: 19; clone size: many; D gene: TRBD1
CDR3 DNA: TGTGCTAGCAGCCAGGACAAGGGGTCCTACAATGAGCAGTTCTTC; CDR3 protein: CASSQDKGSYNEQFF; V gene: TRBV7-7; J gene: TRBJ2-1; CDR3 length: 15; clone size: many; D gene: .